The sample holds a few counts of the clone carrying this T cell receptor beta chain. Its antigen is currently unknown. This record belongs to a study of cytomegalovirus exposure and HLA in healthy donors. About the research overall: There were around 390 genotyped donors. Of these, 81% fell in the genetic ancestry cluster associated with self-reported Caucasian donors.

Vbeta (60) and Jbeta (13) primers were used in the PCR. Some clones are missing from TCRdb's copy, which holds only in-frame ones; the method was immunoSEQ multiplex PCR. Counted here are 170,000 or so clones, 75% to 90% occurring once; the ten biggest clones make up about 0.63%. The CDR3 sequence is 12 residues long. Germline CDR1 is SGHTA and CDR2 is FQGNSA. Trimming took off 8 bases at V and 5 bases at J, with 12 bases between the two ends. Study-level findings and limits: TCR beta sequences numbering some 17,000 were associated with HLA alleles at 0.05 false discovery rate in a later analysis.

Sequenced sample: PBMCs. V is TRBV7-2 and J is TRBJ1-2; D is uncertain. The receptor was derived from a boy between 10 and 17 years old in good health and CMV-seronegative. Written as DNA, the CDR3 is TGTGCCAGCCAGGCGCCCCCTTATGGCTACACCTTC. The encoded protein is CASQAPPYGYTF.